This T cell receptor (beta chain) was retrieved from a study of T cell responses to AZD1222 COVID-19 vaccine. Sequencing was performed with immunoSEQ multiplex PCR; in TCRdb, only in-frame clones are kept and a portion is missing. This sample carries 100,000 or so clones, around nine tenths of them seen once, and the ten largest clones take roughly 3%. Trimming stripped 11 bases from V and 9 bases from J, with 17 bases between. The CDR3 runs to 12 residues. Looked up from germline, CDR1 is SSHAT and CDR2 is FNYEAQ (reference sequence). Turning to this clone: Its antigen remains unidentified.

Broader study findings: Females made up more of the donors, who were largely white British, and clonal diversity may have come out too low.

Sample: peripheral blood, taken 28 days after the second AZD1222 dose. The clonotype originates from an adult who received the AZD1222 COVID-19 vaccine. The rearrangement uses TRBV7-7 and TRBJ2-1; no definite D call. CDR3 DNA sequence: TGTGCCGGCATTGTATTGGGGTCTGAGCAGTTCTTC. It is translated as CAGIVLGSEQFF. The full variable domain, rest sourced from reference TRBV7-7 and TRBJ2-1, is GAGVSQSPRYKVTKRGQDVTLRCDPISSHATLYWYQQALGQGPEFLTYFNYEAQPDKSGLPSDRFSAERPEGSISTLTIQRTEQRDSAMYRCAGIVLGSEQFFGPGTRLTVL.